This TCR beta chain was sequenced for a study of a mutant IDH1 vaccine in newly diagnosed glioma. The ends were cut back, 0 bases at V and 0 bases at J, with 9 bases in the middle. This CDR3 is built from 16 residues. Per the germline V gene, CDR1 is LGHNA and CDR2 is YSLEER. As for time point: week 23, last vaccination. Doses of 300 ug of mutant IDH1 20-mer peptide were given with topical imiquimod. The count of this clone is one. What it recognizes is unknown. Produced via immunoSEQ multiplex PCR; TCRdb's table is partial and in-frame only. Of under 45,000 clones listed, around 74% are singletons. The chain has TRBV4-3 and TRBJ2-1; D is possibly TRBD1 (6 bases). The clonotype originates from a man aged 50 to 60 with glioma. The sequencing used PBMCs, collected from a glioma patient whose treatment included an IDH1 peptide vaccine. CDR3 nucleotides: TGCGCCAGCAGCCAAGATATAGGGGGCTCCTACAATGAGCAGTTCTTC. It encodes CASSQDIGGSYNEQFF.